The 3 T cell receptor beta chains below all came from one sample that was sequenced in a study of T cells in Graves' hyperthyroidism and ophthalmopathy (dated by TCRdb to the late 2010s). The library was generated by multiplex PCR. TCRdb records Illumina HiSeq 2000 as the sequencer. The TCR beta CDR3 regions were amplified from the RNA transcripts. A first-round RT-PCR of the TCR CDR3 used the HTBI primer set with the Qiagen OneStep RT-PCR kit. The public reads were run again by TCRdb, first through fastp at Q25 and then through MiXCR, and only productive beta chains were kept. Rows with a matching CDR3 protein are joined into one entry that keeps the most common DNA and genes. The sample table lists 200,000 to 250,000 distinct CDR3 sequences, 17% of them with a count of one. The top ten constitute approximately 46% of the sample. The specimen sequenced was blood. Receptors were obtained from a middle-aged man with Graves' hyperthyroidism.

The gene calls are TRBV11-3 and TRBJ2-7; D unclear. With 5 bases removed from V and 2 bases from J, the gap between germline ends came to 10 bases. Germline loops: CDR1 SGHNT, CDR2 YENEEA. This CDR3 has 13 residues. CDR3: CASSQLGPYEQYF. In nucleotides, the CDR3 is TGTGCCAGCAGCCAGTTAGGGCCCTACGAGCAGTACTTC.

Ten or more counts support this clonotype. The chain uses TRBV7-8 and TRBJ2-7; 14 bases agree with TRBD2. Looked up from germline, CDR1 is SGHVS and CDR2 is FQNEAQ. The CDR3 spans 16 residues. The J segment lost 3 bases and the V segment lost 5 bases, leaving 6 bases of the junction unmatched. The CDR3 loop reads CASSRGTSGRFYEQYF. The CDR3 DNA reads TGTGCCAGCAGCCGGGGGACTAGCGGGAGATTCTACGAGCAGTACTTC. Using reference TRBV7-8 and TRBJ2-7 for the parts outside the CDR3, the full variable domain is GAGVSQSPRYKVAKRGQDVALRCDPISGHVSLFWYQQALGQGPEFLTYFQNEAQLDKSGLPSDRFFAERPEGSVSTLKIQRTQQEDSAVYLCASSRGTSGRFYEQYFGPGTRLTVT.

A single count supports this clonotype. This sequence joins TRBV9 and TRBJ2-1, with D unresolved. V was pared by 0 bases and J by 6 bases, with 13 bases between. CDR3 size: 15 residues. Per germline, CDR1 SGDLS and CDR2 YYNGEE. CDR3 coding DNA: TGTGCCAGCAGCGTAGAAACGGATGGAGTCAATGAGCAGTTCTTC. Residues: CASSVETDGVNEQFF.